The T cell receptor (beta chain) under discussion was sequenced for a study of Ad26.COV2.S vaccination and SARS-CoV-2 variants (dated by TCRdb to 2020 to 2022). Study-level background: Donors in the vaccine arm were drawn from COV1001, a multicentre, randomized, double-blind, placebo-controlled phase I-IIa trial testing Ad26.COV2.S in healthy adults. Investigators remained blinded to trial group allocation during experiments and outcome assessment. TCRbeta repertoire sequencing served as the tool for gauging how specific and how broad the SARS-CoV-2-reactive T cell receptors were following Ad26.COV2.S vaccination. Trial participants were randomized into five groups of five: low-dose or high-dose Ad26.COV2.S given once or twice, or placebo on both occasions. A total of around 32 samples were included in the TCR-sequenced set, comprising roughly 19 Ad26.COV2.S vaccine recipients, 5 placebo recipients and 8 SARS-CoV-2 convalescent individuals. Ad26.COV2.S was administered intramuscularly at a dose of 5x10^10 or 1x10^11 viral particles, either as one shot or as two shots given 56 days apart.

Beyond this particular receptor, the publication reports: After vaccination, spike-specific CD8+ and CD4+ T cell responses were reported to show substantial breadth. The study was not powered to compare responses between vaccine doses or regimens. Vaccine and placebo recipients had similar non-spike TCR breadth, a finding consistent with the vaccine containing only spike. It was noted by the authors that total T cell responses may have been underestimated by the TCR breadth and depth analyses. Ad26.COV2.S recipients had higher spike-specific TCR breadth than placebo recipients (P = 0.0014).

The CDR3, cysteine through phenylalanine, is 13 amino acids long. This entry keeps only the CDR3 DNA: 39 bases, framed from base 1. V is clipped by 4 bases and J by 3 bases, and the sequence between their germline boundaries is 9 bases long. For CDR1 and CDR2, the germline V gene lists SNHLY and FYNNEI. The immunoSEQ Assay was used to sequence TCRbeta CDR3 regions. After extraction, genomic DNA underwent amplification by bias-controlled multiplex PCR, followed by high-throughput sequencing. For the original study's pipeline: To quantify the absolute abundance of every unique TCRbeta CDR3 region, sequences were collapsed and filtered. T cell fraction was estimated by normalization of TCRbeta template counts to usable DNA, with usable DNA being measured through amplification of reference genes present in all nucleated cells. Repertoire TCRs were annotated as SARS-CoV-2-specific when V gene, CDR3 amino acid sequence and J gene were exactly matched to a known reactive TCR set. The reference SARS-CoV-2 TCR set came from MIRA and was filtered for enrichment in COVID-19-positive ImmuneCODE repertoires, removing public or cross-reactive TCRs. Using the MIRA antigens, annotated TCRs were further analysed by specific ORF or by position within an ORF. Breadth was defined as the number of annotated unique rearrangements divided by the total number of unique productive rearrangements, and depth was defined as the summed frequency of the annotated unique rearrangements. TCR breadth was compared between groups using two-sided Wilcoxon rank-sum tests. The immuneACCESS repertoire file appears here via TCRdb, limited to in-frame rearrangements. These files lack a portion of the clones; in checked studies, under half of the deficit traces to unresolved V genes, and the cause of the others is not known. The DNA gave D and trimming, while V, J and clone size come from that table. Here the sample has about 680,000 clones; around 90% occur a single time. The ten largest clones add up to about 1.5% of the sample.

Per the publication, the treatment or condition label means: 15 to 20 received Ad26.COV2.S at low or high dose, single or two shots; about five received placebo; per-sample allocation not given. Repertoires of vaccine and placebo recipients were sequenced from samples taken on day 63 after the first injection. Between 29 July and 7 August 2020, Cohort 1b enrolled about two dozen adults aged 18-55 years at one site in Boston, USA. As a vaccine, Ad26.COV2.S was a replication-incompetent adenovirus type 26 vector that expressed a prefusion-stabilized SARS-CoV-2 spike protein derived from the original Wuhan strain. A word on this clone: The antigen this receptor binds is unknown. No base qualities exist here, and no much larger clone lies one base off it.

The sequenced sample was peripheral blood, obtained in a trial of Ad26.COV2.S vaccine versus placebo. Here the chain combines TRBV2 and TRBJ1-1; the D gene remains uncertain. The sequence came from a person aged 18-60 years who received the Ad26.COV2.S COVID-19 vaccine or a placebo. The sequenced DNA: TGTGCCAGCAGTGGAAGGGCCTACACTGAAGCTTTCTTT. This gives the protein CASSGRAYTEAFF. The full variable domain, with segments outside the CDR3 supplied by the reference TRBV2 and TRBJ1-1 proteins, appears as EPEVTQTPSHQVTQMGQEVILRCVPISNHLYFYWYRQILGQKVEFLVSFYNNEISEKSEIFDDQFSVERPDGSNFTLKIRSTKLEDSAMYFCASSGRAYTEAFFGQGTRLTVV.